A single T cell receptor beta chain is shown here with its context. These data belong to a study of blood T cells in healthy people across ages. Using a J-beta primer mix together with a sample-barcoded 5' primer, a second PCR was run for roughly 6 to 12 cycles. Using its own MiXCR run on the 5' RACE reads, TCRdb lists one record per CDR3 protein. The sample includes approximately 800,000 distinct CDR3 sequences, 46% of them seen just once. The clonotype originates from a man older than 75 in good health. The sequenced sample consisted of blood.

For the CDR3, the DNA is TGTGCCAGCAGTTCGCCGGTGGACCTGGGAAATGAGCAGTTCTTC. This sequence encodes CASSSPVDLGNEQFF. The chain carries TRBV6-2 or TRBV6-3 and TRBJ2-1; no clear D gene. CDR3 length: 15 amino acids. Deletions cut 4 bases from V and 7 bases from J, with 17 bases between. The germline CDR1 and CDR2 sequences are MNHEY and SVGEGT.